This TCR beta chain stems from a study of blood T cells in healthy people across ages. Study-wide context: About one barcoded beta molecule per two T cells was the capture yield of template switching.

The germline V gene has CDR1 SGHAT and CDR2 FQDESV (reference sequence). V was clipped by 1 base and J by 4 bases, with 6 bases between them. The CDR3 sequence is 13 residues long. General study results and limits: Leaving the PBMCs unsorted stopped any conclusive comparison of naive versus antigen-experienced cells.

This clonotype has a count of ten or more. Antigen: not known. Next came a second PCR, run for about 7 to 12 cycles, which used a sample-barcoded 5' primer along with a J-beta primer mix. One entry per CDR3 protein results from TCRdb running MiXCR on the 5' RACE reads. The sample includes about 580,000 distinct CDR3 sequences, around 50% of them seen just once. Researchers collected around 11 milliliters of peripheral blood from every single donor. The rearrangement joins TRBV11-1 to TRBJ2-3; no clear D. The specimen sequenced was blood. This sequence was found in a man older than 75 in good health. The CDR3 loop reads CASSLGRADTQYF. CDR3 DNA sequence: TGTGCCAGCAGCTTAGGTCGGGCAGATACGCAGTATTTT.